The present T cell receptor beta chain was sequenced within a study of blood T cell repertoires in COVID-19. Across the study: PBMCs, B-cell-depleted T cells, or T cells were the source of the cDNA or gDNA that made up the material.

Methods used by the authors: Nucleated cell counts were estimated from reference gene primer amplification. Sequencing was performed with immunoSEQ multiplex PCR; in TCRdb, only in-frame clones are kept and a portion is missing. The DNA was the basis for D and trimming; V, J and clone size are from that table. Among 150,000 to 200,000 clones listed, 79% were seen once. From germline, CDR1 is SEHNR and CDR2 FQNEAQ (reference sequence). The CDR3 runs 16 residues. V lost 6 bases to trimming and J lost 6 bases, with 23 bases between them. Sequenced: peripheral blood. The TCR was taken from a man between 60 and 75 years old with active or convalescent COVID-19. The chain recombines TRBV7-9 with TRBJ1-2; TRBD1 might be the D (5 bases). The CDR3 sequence is CASSISGALGRNGYTF. Here the CDR3 DNA reads TGTGCCAGCAGTATAAGTGGGGCCCTCGGGCGCAATGGCTACACCTTC.